These T cell receptor beta chains were read from a single sample in a study of shared clonotypes between healthy human individuals. The data were produced by immunoSEQ multiplex PCR, yet TCRdb's version contains in-frame clones alone and is incomplete. Of approximately 110,000 clones in the sample, about 70% were seen once. Sample: memory CD8+ T cells sorted from blood. Source of these receptors: a woman aged 25 to 39 in good health. CDR3s include the opening cysteine and the closing phenylalanine or tryptophan. The D gene is left open where the match is weak. Clone sizes are given selectively: once, few, many, or a class where the clone is expanded.

>-|TRBD1|TRBJ2-7|TRBV27
CASSFLGQGAWEQYF
TGTGCCAGCAGTTTTTTAGGGCAGGGGGCTTGGGAGCAGTACTTC
>-|-|TRBJ1-2|TRBV11-2
CASSLARQGARHYGYTF
TGTGCCAGCAGCTTAGCCCGTCAGGGCGCTCGTCACTATGGCTACACCTTC
>-|TRBD2|TRBJ2-7|TRBV14
CASSHRGDAYEQYF
TGTGCCAGCAGCCATCGGGGGGATGCCTACGAGCAGTACTTC
>-|-|TRBJ2-7|TRBV29-1
CSVNTGRTYEQYF
TGCAGCGTTAACACGGGACGAACCTACGAGCAGTACTTC
>once|TRBD1|TRBJ2-7|TRBV27
CASSLGGTGFGEQYF
TGTGCCAGCAGTTTAGGGGGGACAGGGTTTGGCGAGCAGTACTTC
>-|TRBD1|TRBJ1-4|TRBV28
CASSLTRGVFEKLFF
TGTGCCAGCAGTCTTACCAGGGGGGTGTTTGAAAAACTGTTTTTT
>many|-|TRBJ2-7|TRBV6-5
CASIQRWAAYEQYF
TGTGCCAGCATCCAAAGATGGGCAGCCTACGAGCAGTACTTC
>-|TRBD2|TRBJ2-1|TRBV7-2
CASSLGAGLAFAYNEQFF
TGTGCCAGCAGCTTAGGAGCGGGACTAGCATTCGCCTACAATGAGCAGTTCTTC
>many|TRBD1|TRBJ1-4|TRBV19
CASSRETGGAGGNEKLFF
TGTGCCAGTAGTAGGGAGACAGGGGGCGCCGGAGGAAATGAAAAACTGTTTTTT
>-|-|TRBJ2-6|TRBV10-3
CAISDLRRTAGANVLTF
TGTGCCATCAGTGATTTACGTCGGACAGCTGGGGCCAACGTCCTGACTTTC
>-|-|TRBJ1-5|TRBV10-2
CASSGAENQPQHF
TGCGCCAGCAGTGGGGCGGAGAATCAGCCCCAGCATTTT
>once|-|TRBJ2-5|TRBV27
CASSTPGEAQYF
TGTGCCAGCAGCACCCCGGGGGAGGCCCAGTACTTC
>-|TRBD2|TRBJ2-1|TRBV9
CASSSRLAGDNEQFF
TGTGCCAGCAGCTCCAGACTAGCGGGAGACAATGAGCAGTTCTTC
>-|-|TRBJ2-1|TRBV6-1
CASSSDPSYNEQFF
TGTGCCAGCAGTAGCGACCCCTCCTACAATGAGCAGTTCTTC
>-|TRBD2|TRBJ2-1|TRBV6-4
CASSDSSSAGDLDEQFF
TGTGCCAGCAGTGACTCGTCGTCGGCGGGAGATCTCGATGAGCAGTTCTTC
>-|-|TRBJ2-5|TRBV5-6
CASSLVGLQETQYF
TGTGCCAGCAGCTTGGTCGGCCTCCAAGAGACCCAGTACTTC